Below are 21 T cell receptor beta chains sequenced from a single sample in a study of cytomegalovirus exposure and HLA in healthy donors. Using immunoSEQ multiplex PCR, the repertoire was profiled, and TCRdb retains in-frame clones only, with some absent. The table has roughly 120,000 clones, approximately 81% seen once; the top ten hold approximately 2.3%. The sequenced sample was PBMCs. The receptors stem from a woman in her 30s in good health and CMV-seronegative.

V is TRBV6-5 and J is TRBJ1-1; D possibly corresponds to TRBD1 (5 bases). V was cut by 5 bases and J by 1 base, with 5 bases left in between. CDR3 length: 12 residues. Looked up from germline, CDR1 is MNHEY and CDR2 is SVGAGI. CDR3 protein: CASSRGNTEAFF. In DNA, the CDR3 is TGTGCCAGCAGTAGGGGGAACACTGAAGCTTTCTTT.

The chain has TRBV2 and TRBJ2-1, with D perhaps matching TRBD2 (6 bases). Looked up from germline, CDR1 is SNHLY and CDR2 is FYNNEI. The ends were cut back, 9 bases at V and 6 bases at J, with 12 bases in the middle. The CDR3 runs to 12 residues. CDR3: CARGGSANEQFF. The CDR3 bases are TGTGCCAGGGGGGGTTCCGCCAATGAGCAGTTCTTC.

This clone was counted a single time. CDR3 sequence: CASSLGFGGSTDTQYF. The DNA for the CDR3 is TGTGCCAGCAGTCTAGGGTTCGGGGGAAGCACAGATACGCAGTATTTT. The chain has TRBV7-9 and TRBJ2-3; perhaps TRBD2 as D (6 bases). CDR3 length equals 16 residues. Deletions cut 6 bases from V and 0 bases from J, with 16 bases between. Germline V gene data show CDR1 as SEHNR and CDR2 as FQNEAQ (reference sequence).

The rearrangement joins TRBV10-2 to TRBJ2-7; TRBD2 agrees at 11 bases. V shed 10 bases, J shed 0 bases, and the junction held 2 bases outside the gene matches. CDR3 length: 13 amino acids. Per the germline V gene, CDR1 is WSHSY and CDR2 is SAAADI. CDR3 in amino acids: CATGLAGSYEQYF. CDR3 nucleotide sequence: TGCGCCACCGGACTAGCGGGCTCCTACGAGCAGTACTTC.

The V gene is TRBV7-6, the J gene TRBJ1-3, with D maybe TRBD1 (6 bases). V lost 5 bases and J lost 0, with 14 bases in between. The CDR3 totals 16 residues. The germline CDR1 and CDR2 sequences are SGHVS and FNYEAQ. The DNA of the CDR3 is TGTGCCAGCAGCGGACGCTGGACAGCCTCTGGAAACACCATATATTTT. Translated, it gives CASSGRWTASGNTIYF.

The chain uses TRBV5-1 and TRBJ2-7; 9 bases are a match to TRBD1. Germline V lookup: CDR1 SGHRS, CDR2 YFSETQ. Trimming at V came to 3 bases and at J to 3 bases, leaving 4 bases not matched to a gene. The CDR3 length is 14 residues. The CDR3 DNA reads TGCGCCAGCAGCTGGGGGACAGGGCTCTACGAGCAGTACTTC. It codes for CASSWGTGLYEQYF.

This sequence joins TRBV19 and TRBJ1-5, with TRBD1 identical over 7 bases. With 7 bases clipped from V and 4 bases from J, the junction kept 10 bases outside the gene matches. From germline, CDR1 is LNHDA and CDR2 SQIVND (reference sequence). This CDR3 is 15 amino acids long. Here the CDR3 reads CASTPPGTDNQPQHF. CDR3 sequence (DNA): TGTGCCAGTACCCCGCCTGGGACAGATAATCAGCCCCAGCATTTT. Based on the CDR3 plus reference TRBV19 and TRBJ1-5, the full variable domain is DGGITQSPKYLFRKEGQNVTLSCEQNLNHDAMYWYRQDPGQGLRLIYYSQIVNDFQKGDIAEGYSVSREKKESFPLTVTSAQKNPTAFYLCASTPPGTDNQPQHFGDGTRLSIL.

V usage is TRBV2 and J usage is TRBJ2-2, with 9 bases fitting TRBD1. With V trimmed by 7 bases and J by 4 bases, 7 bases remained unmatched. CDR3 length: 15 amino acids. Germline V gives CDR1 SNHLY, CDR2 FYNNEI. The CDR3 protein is CASKGTGLRTGELFF. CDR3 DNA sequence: TGTGCCAGCAAGGGGACAGGGCTCCGCACCGGGGAGCTGTTTTTT.

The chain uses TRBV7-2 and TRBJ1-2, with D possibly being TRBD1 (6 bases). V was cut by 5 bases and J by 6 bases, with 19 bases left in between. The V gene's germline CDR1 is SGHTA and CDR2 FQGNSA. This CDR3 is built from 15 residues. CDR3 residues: CASSPSLTGGDGYTF. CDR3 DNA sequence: TGTGCCAGCAGCCCCAGCCTAACGGGGGGCGATGGCTACACCTTC. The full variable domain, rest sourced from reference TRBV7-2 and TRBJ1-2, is GAGVSQSPSNKVTEKGKDVELRCDPISGHTALYWYRQSLGQGLEFLIYFQGNSAPDKSGLPSDRFSAERTGGSVSTLTIQRTQQEDSAVYLCASSPSLTGGDGYTFGSGTRLTVV.

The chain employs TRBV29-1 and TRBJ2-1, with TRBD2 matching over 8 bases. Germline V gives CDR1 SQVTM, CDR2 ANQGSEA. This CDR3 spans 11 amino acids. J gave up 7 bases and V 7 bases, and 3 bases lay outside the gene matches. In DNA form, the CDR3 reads TGCAGCGGTGGACTAGCTAATGAGCAGTTCTTC. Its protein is CSGGLANEQFF.

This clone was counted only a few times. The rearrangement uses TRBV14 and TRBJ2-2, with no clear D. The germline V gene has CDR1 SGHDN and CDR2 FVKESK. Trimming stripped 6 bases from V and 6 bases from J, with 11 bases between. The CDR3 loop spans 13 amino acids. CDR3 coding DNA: TGTGCCAGCAGTTTTTCTATTGCCGGGGAGCTGTTTTTT. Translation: CASSFSIAGELFF.

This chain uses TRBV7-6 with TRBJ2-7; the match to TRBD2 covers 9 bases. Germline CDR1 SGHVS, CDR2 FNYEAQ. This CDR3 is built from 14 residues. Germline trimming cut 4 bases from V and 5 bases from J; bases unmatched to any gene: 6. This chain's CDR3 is CASSSGTSKDEQYF. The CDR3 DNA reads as TGTGCCAGCAGCTCCGGGACTAGCAAGGACGAGCAGTACTTC. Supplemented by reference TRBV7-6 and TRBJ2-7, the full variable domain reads GAGVSQSPRYKVTKRGQDVALRCDPISGHVSLYWYRQALGQGPEFLTYFNYEAQQDKSGLPNDRFSAERPEGSISTLTIQRTEQRDSAMYRCASSSGTSKDEQYFGPGTRLTVT.

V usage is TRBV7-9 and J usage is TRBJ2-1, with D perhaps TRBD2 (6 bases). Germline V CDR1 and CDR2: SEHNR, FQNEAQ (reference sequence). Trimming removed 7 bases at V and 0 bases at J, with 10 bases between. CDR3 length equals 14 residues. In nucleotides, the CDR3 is TGTGCCAGCAACGGGGGTAGCTCCTACAATGAGCAGTTCTTC. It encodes CASNGGSSYNEQFF.

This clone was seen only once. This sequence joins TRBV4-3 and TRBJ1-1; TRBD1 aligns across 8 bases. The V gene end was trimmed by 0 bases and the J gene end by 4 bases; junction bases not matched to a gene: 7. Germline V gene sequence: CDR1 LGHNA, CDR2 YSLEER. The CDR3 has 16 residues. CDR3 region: CASSQDAGQGSTEAFF. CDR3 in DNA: TGCGCCAGCAGCCAAGATGCTGGACAGGGTAGCACTGAAGCTTTCTTT.

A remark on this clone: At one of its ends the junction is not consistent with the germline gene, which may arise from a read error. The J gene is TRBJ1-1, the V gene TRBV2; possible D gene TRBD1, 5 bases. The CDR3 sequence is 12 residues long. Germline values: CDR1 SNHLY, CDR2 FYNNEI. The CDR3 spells CATSEGRAEAFF. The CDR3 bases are TGTGCCACCAGTGAGGGGAGGGCTGAAGCTTTCTTT. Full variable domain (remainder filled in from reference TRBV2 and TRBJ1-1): EPEVTQTPSHQVTQMGQEVILRCVPISNHLYFYWYRQILGQKVEFLVSFYNNEISEKSEIFDDQFSVERPDGSNFTLKIRSTKLEDSAMYFCATSEGRAEAFFGQGTRLTVV.

The CDR3 loop reads CADRFGGRSNQPQHF. The DNA of the CDR3 is TGTGCCGATAGGTTCGGGGGGCGAAGCAATCAGCCCCAGCATTTT. The chain is built from TRBV5-4 and TRBJ1-5; perhaps TRBD1 as D (6 bases). V was clipped by 10 bases and J by 1 base, with 18 bases between them. The CDR3 spans 15 residues. Germline values: CDR1 SGHNT, CDR2 YYREEE (reference sequence).

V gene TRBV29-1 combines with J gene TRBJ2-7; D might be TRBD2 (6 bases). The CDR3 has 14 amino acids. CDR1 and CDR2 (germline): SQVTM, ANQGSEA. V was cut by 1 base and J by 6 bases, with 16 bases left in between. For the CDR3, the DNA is TGCAGCGTTGAAGGGGCCGGGACTTACTCCGAGCAGTACTTC. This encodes CSVEGAGTYSEQYF.

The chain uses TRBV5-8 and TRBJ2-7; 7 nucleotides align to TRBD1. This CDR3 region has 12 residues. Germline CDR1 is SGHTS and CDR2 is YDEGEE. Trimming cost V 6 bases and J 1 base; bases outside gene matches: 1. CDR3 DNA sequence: TGTGCCAGCACCAGGGGGTCCTACGAGCAGTACTTC. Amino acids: CASTRGSYEQYF.

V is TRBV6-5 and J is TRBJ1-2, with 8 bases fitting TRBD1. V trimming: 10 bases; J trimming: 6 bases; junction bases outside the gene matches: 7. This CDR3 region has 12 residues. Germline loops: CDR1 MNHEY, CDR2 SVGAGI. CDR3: CATRTGMNGYTF. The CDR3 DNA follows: TGTGCCACCAGGACAGGGATGAATGGCTACACCTTC.

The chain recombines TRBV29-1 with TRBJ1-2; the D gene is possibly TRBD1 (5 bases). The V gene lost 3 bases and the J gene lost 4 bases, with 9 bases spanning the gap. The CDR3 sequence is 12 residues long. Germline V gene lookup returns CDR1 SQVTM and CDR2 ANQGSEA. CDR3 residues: CSVEMQGYGYTF. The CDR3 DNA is TGCAGCGTTGAGATGCAGGGCTATGGCTACACCTTC.

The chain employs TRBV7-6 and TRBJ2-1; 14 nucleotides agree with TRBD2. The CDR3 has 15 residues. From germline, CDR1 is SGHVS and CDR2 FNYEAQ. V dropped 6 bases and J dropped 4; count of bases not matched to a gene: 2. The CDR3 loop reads CASRRLAGGYNEQFF. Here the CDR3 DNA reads TGTGCCAGCAGGCGACTAGCGGGGGGGTACAATGAGCAGTTCTTC.